The TCR beta chain described here comes from a study of T cell responses to AZD1222 COVID-19 vaccine. Method: immunoSEQ multiplex PCR; TCRdb's copy keeps in-frame clones and lacks some. The sample yields more than 140,000 clones, around 90% seen once. Looked up from germline, CDR1 is SGHAT and CDR2 is FQNNGV. With 1 base clipped from V and 1 base from J, the junction kept 5 bases outside the gene matches. The CDR3 has 18 residues. This clonotype was sampled from an adult in good health. This specimen consisted of peripheral blood, obtained on day 0 of AZD1222 vaccination. V is TRBV11-2 and J is TRBJ2-2; 11 nucleotides align to TRBD2. CDR3 sequence reads: CASSLGVLAGENTGELFF. The CDR3 region has the DNA TGTGCCAGCAGCTTAGGAGTACTAGCGGGAGAGAACACCGGGGAGCTGTTTTTT.